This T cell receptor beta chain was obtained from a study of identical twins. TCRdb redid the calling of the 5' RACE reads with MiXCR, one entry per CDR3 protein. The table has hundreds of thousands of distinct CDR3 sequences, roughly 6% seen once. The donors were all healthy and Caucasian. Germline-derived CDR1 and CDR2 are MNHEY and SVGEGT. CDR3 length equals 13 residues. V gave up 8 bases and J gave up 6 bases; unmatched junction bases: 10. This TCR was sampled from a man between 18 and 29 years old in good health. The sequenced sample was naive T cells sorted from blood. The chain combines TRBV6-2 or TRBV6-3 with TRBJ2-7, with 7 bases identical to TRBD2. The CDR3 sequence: CASASGLLSEQYF. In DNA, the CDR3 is TGTGCCAGCGCTTCGGGACTACTAAGCGAGCAGTACTTC.